This is a list of T cell receptor beta chains from one sample in a study of blood T cell repertoires in COVID-19. The table came from immunoSEQ multiplex PCR; TCRdb's copy has only in-frame clones and leaves some out. Of about 11,000 clones listed, 70% to 90% are singletons. What was sequenced was peripheral blood. The source of these receptors is a man aged 30 to 39 with active or convalescent COVID-19. Each CDR3 is given with its conserved first and last residue. A D gene is named only where the DNA matches it firmly. A clone size is listed for some rows: how often the clone was seen (once, few, many), or a class if it is expanded.

V gene	D gene	clone size	J gene	CDR3 DNA	CDR3 protein
TRBV5-1	TRBD1	few	TRBJ1-2	TGCGCCAGCAGCATGACAGGGGTGGGTGGCTACACCTTC	CASSMTGVGGYTF
TRBV27	.	.	TRBJ2-7	TGTGCCAGCAGTTTATCCGACAGGAACGAGCAGTACTTC	CASSLSDRNEQYF
TRBV29-1	TRBD1	.	TRBJ2-1	TGCAGCGTTGGTGGGACAGCAGACAATGAGCAGTTCTTC	CSVGGTADNEQFF
TRBV5-3	.	.	TRBJ1-5	TGTGCCAGAAGCCCGGGTGGGGAGGGAGAGAATCAGCCCCAGCATTTT	CARSPGGEGENQPQHF
TRBV5-1	TRBD1	.	TRBJ2-1	TGCGCCAGCAGCTTGGCCGTAACAGGGGCGGGTGAGCAGTTCTTC	CASSLAVTGAGEQFF
TRBV2	.	.	TRBJ1-6	TGTGCCAGCAGTAACGGACCGGGGGAAGATGGGGGGAATTCACCCCTCCACTTT	CASSNGPGEDGGNSPLHF
TRBV7-2	TRBD2	.	TRBJ2-3	TGTGCCAGCAGCTTACTAGCGGGGGGGCCTAGCACAGATACGCAGTATTTT	CASSLLAGGPSTDTQYF
TRBV6-5	.	once	TRBJ1-3	TGTGCCAGCAGTTACTCAGGGGGTCGCGGAAACACCATATATTTT	CASSYSGGRGNTIYF
TRBV4-1	.	.	TRBJ2-5	TGCGCCAGCAGCCAAGCCCCGGGAGCCCCAGAGACCCAGTACTTC	CASSQAPGAPETQYF
TRBV7-9	TRBD2	few	TRBJ2-7	TGTGCCAGCAGCCCAGGACTAGCGGGGGGGATTGACGAGCAGTACTTC	CASSPGLAGGIDEQYF
TRBV9	TRBD1	.	TRBJ1-6	TGTGCCAGCAGCCCGGGACAGGGGAAAAATTCACCCCTCCACTTT	CASSPGQGKNSPLHF
TRBV7-3	.	.	TRBJ2-5	TGTGCCAGCAGCTTAATAGGGGGACAAGAGACCCAGTACTTC	CASSLIGGQETQYF
TRBV12-5	.	.	TRBJ1-5	TGTGCTAGTGGTTTGGCGACCCCGCGGGGGCAGCCCCAGCATTTT	CASGLATPRGQPQHF
TRBV3-1/TRBV3-2	.	.	TRBJ2-3	TGTGCCAGCAGCCCTGGACTGAGTGCAGATACGCAGTATTTT	CASSPGLSADTQYF
TRBV10-3	.	.	TRBJ2-5	TGTGCCATCAGCACAAGGGGAGAGACCCAGTACTTC	CAISTRGETQYF
TRBV6-4	.	.	TRBJ2-1	TGTGCCAGCAGTGACTCGCCTGCGAATCGAAATGAGCAGTTCTTC	CASSDSPANRNEQFF
TRBV11-2	.	.	TRBJ2-7	TGTGCCAGCAGCTTAGATCTCGCTACCTACGAGCAGTACTTC	CASSLDLATYEQYF
TRBV13	.	.	TRBJ2-1	TGTGCCAGCAGTCCTCAGGGGAGCTCCTACAATGAGCAGTTCTTC	CASSPQGSSYNEQFF
TRBV5-5	.	.	TRBJ2-7	TGTGCCAGCAGCTGGGGCGACAGATCCTACGAGCAGTACTTC	CASSWGDRSYEQYF
TRBV19	TRBD1	once	TRBJ1-2	TGTGCCAGTACCCGGCGCCCAGGGGGCTATGGCTACACCTTC	CASTRRPGGYGYTF
TRBV5-1	TRBD2	.	TRBJ2-3	TGCGCCAGCAGCTCAGGACTAGCGGGGCCCACAGATACGCAGTATTTT	CASSSGLAGPTDTQYF
TRBV9	TRBD1	.	TRBJ1-3	TGTGCCAGCAGCTCTAACAGGGGGCTCCTCTCTGGAAACACCATATATTTT	CASSSNRGLLSGNTIYF
TRBV3-1/TRBV3-2	.	.	TRBJ1-3	TGTGCCAGCAGCCAAGTCGACAGGTACTCTGGAAACACCATATATTTT	CASSQVDRYSGNTIYF
TRBV6-4	.	.	TRBJ2-3	TGTGCCAGCAGTGCCTCCCAGGGGGATACGCAGTATTTT	CASSASQGDTQYF
TRBV24-1	TRBD1	.	TRBJ1-2	TGTGCCACCAGTGACACTACGGACAGGGGGGTACATGGCTACACCTTC	CATSDTTDRGVHGYTF
TRBV12-3/TRBV12-4	TRBD1	.	TRBJ1-2	TGTGCCAGCAGGGGGGGGACAGGGGTCTACACCTTC	CASRGGTGVYTF
TRBV4-2	.	.	TRBJ1-5	TGTGCCAGCAGCCAAGATCCGACAGGCAATCAGCCCCAGCATTTT	CASSQDPTGNQPQHF
TRBV10-3	TRBD1	.	TRBJ1-5	TGTGCCATCAGTGAGTCGCGGGTACAGGGGGCCGATCAGCCCCAGCATTTT	CAISESRVQGADQPQHF
TRBV4-1	TRBD2	.	TRBJ2-3	TGCGCCAGCAGCCACCTGAATGCGCTAGCGGGGGGGCTGGATACGCAGTATTTT	CASSHLNALAGGLDTQYF